This T cell receptor beta chain came from a study of T cells in Graves' hyperthyroidism and ophthalmopathy. The V gene lost 7 bases and the J gene lost 4 bases, with 11 bases spanning the gap. The CDR3 extends over 13 amino acids. Germline lookup yields CDR1 MNHEY and CDR2 SVGEGT. This clonotype was recorded a few times. TCR beta CDR3 regions were amplified from RNA. TCR CDR3 underwent first-round RT-PCR with the HTBI primer set. TCRdb analysed the multiplex PCR reads with MiXCR anew, one entry per CDR3 protein. In the table there are 600,000 to 750,000 distinct CDR3 sequences, around 16% of which are singletons.

The sample taken for sequencing was blood. The source of this sequence is a man aged 45-65 years with Graves' hyperthyroidism. The chain couples TRBV6-2 or TRBV6-3 to TRBJ2-1; the D gene could be TRBD1 or TRBD2 (6 bases each). This chain's CDR3 is CASKGGTYNEQFF. The DNA of the CDR3 is TGTGCCAGCAAAGGGGGGACTTACAATGAGCAGTTCTTC.